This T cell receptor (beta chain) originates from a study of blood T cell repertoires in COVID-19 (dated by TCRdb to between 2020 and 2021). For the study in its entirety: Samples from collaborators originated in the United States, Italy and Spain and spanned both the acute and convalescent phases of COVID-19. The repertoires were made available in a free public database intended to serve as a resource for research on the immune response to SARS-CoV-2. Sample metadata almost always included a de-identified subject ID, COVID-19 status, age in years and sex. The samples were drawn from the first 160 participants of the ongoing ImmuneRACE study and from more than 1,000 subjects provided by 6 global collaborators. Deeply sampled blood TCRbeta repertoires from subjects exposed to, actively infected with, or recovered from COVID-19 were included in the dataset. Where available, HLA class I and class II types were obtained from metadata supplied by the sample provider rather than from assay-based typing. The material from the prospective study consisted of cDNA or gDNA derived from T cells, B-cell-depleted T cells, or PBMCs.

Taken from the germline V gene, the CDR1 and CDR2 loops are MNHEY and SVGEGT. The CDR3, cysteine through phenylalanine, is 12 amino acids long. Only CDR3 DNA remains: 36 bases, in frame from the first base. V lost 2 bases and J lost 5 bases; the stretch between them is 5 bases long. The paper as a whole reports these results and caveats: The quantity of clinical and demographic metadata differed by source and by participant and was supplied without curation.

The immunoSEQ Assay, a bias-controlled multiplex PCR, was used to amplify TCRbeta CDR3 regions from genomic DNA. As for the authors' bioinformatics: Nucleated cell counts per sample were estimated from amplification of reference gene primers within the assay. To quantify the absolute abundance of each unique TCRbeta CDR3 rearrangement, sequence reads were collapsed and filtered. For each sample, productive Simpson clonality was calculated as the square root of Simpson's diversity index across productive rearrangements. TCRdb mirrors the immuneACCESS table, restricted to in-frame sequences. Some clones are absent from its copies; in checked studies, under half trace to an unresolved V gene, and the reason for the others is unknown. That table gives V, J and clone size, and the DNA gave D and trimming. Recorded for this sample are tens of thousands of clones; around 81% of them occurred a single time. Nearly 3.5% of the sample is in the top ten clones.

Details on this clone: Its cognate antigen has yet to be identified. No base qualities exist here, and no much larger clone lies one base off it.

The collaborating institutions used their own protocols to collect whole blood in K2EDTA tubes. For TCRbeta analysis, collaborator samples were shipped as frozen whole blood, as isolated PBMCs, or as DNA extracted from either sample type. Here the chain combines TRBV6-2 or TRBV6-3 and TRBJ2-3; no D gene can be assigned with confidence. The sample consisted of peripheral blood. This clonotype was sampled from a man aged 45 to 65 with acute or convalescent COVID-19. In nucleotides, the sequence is TGTGCCAGCAGTTACATCGTAGATACGCAGTATTTT. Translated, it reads CASSYIVDTQYF.